Listed here are 25 T cell receptor beta chains from one sample, sequenced in a study of T cell responses to AZD1222 COVID-19 vaccine. Using immunoSEQ multiplex PCR, the repertoire was profiled, and TCRdb retains in-frame clones only, with some absent. The sample lists fewer than 70,000 clones; 89% were seen once. This material consisted of peripheral blood, taken 28 days after the second AZD1222 dose. The receptors shown here come from an adult who received the AZD1222 COVID-19 vaccine.

The V call is TRBV2, the J call TRBJ2-3; tentatively, D is TRBD2 (5 bases). Deletions cut 1 base from V and 0 bases from J, with 8 bases between. CDR1 and CDR2 from the germline V gene are SNHLY and FYNNEI. The CDR3 covers 15 residues. The CDR3 loop reads CASSEGWESTDTQYF. CDR3 coding DNA: TGTGCCAGCAGTGAAGGGTGGGAGAGCACAGATACGCAGTATTTT.

The chain has TRBV29-1 and TRBJ1-5, with 10 positions matching TRBD1. The CDR3 sequence is 15 residues long. Losses at the gene ends were 6 bases for V and 2 bases for J; bases not matched to a gene: 7. Germline values: CDR1 SQVTM, CDR2 ANQGSEA. The CDR3 protein is CSVGSGTGGNQPQHF. The CDR3, as DNA: TGCAGCGTCGGTTCCGGGACAGGGGGCAATCAGCCCCAGCATTTT. Full variable domain (rest looked up from reference TRBV29-1 and TRBJ1-5): SAVISQKPSRDICQRGTSLTIQCQVDSQVTMMFWYRQQPGQSLTLIATANQGSEATYESGFVIDKFPISRPNLTFSTLTVSNMSPEDSSIYLCSVGSGTGGNQPQHFGDGTRLSIL.

The rearrangement joins TRBV24-1 to TRBJ1-6; D not resolved. CDR1 is KGHDR and CDR2 is SFDVKD in the germline V gene. The CDR3 spans 13 residues. V lost 7 bases, J lost 7 bases, and 10 bases lay in between. The CDR3 sequence: CATSASFNSPLHF. CDR3 bases: TGTGCCACCAGCGCCTCATTCAATTCACCCCTCCACTTT.

The chain has TRBV4-1 and TRBJ2-1; 8 bases fit TRBD2. Germline CDR1 reads MGHRA; CDR2 reads YSYEKL. After removal of 3 bases from V and 7 bases from J, the junction contained 11 bases not matched to a gene. CDR3 length: 16 residues. The CDR3 sequence is CASSQTWARGANEQFF. Here the CDR3 DNA reads TGCGCCAGCAGCCAGACCTGGGCGCGGGGGGCGAATGAGCAGTTCTTC.

V usage is TRBV10-3 and J usage is TRBJ2-2; no clear D gene. Germline values: CDR1 ENHRY, CDR2 SYGVKD. The V and J ends lost 2 bases and 1 base respectively, with 5 bases between them. The CDR3 sequence is 14 residues long. The CDR3 coding sequence is TGTGCCATCAGTGAGGTAGAGAACACCGGGGAGCTGTTTTTT. Translating it yields CAISEVENTGELFF.

The chain carries TRBV10-3 and TRBJ1-1; D might be TRBD1 (5 bases). The V gene lost 0 bases and the J gene lost 4 bases, with 9 bases spanning the gap. From germline, CDR1 is ENHRY and CDR2 SYGVKD. The CDR3 spans 14 residues. CDR3 region: CAISESWGSTEAFF. The CDR3 nucleotides are TGTGCCATCAGTGAGTCGTGGGGCAGCACTGAAGCTTTCTTT.

The rearrangement uses TRBV3-1 (or the pseudogene TRBV3-2) and TRBJ1-1, with D possibly TRBD1 on 5 matching bases. The CDR3 consists of 15 residues. Trimming took off 6 bases at V and 5 bases at J, with 19 bases between the two ends. Looked up from germline, CDR1 is LGHDT and CDR2 is YNNKEL (reference sequence). CDR3 DNA: TGTGCCAGCAGTAACAGGTTGGTGATTCGGACTGAAGCTTTCTTT. Protein: CASSNRLVIRTEAFF.

This chain's CDR3 is CASSEVIMSSGTYEQYF. DNA for the CDR3: TGTGCCAGCAGTGAAGTCATTATGTCTAGCGGTACCTACGAGCAGTACTTC. The V call is TRBV2, the J call TRBJ2-7; 7 bases align to TRBD2. This CDR3 is built from 17 residues. Unmatched junction bases numbered 11, after V lost 1 base and J lost 2 bases. In germline, CDR1 is SNHLY, CDR2 FYNNEI.

V usage is TRBV29-1 and J usage is TRBJ2-1; D possibly matches TRBD1 or TRBD2 (5 bases each). Trimming removed 4 bases at V and 7 bases at J, with 8 bases between. CDR3 length equals 11 residues. Looked up from germline, CDR1 is SQVTM and CDR2 is ANQGSEA. In DNA form, the CDR3 reads TGCAGCGTTGGTTGGGGGAATGAGCAGTTCTTC. It encodes CSVGWGNEQFF.

The chain combines TRBV6-2 or TRBV6-3 with TRBJ2-1; 7 nucleotides match TRBD2. This CDR3 comprises 13 residues. V gave up 6 bases and J gave up 8 bases; unmatched junction bases: 7. Germline V gene sequence: CDR1 MNHEY, CDR2 SVGEGT. CDR3 bases: TGTGCCAGCAGCCTAGCGGACTGGGATGAGCAGTTCTTC. Translation: CASSLADWDEQFF.

A single count supports this clone. The CDR3 DNA reads TGCGCCAGCAGTGAGTCGACTCGGAGAACAGCGTACCAAGAGACCCAGTACTTC. This sequence encodes CASSESTRRTAYQETQYF. V gene TRBV10-2 combines with J gene TRBJ2-5; D remains ambiguous. The CDR3 totals 18 residues. Trimming removed 0 bases from V and 0 bases from J, with 17 bases in between. Per the germline V gene, CDR1 is WSHSY and CDR2 is SAAADI.

V is TRBV3-1 (or the pseudogene TRBV3-2) and J is TRBJ1-1; TRBD1 is a possible D gene (5 bases). The CDR3 extends over 14 amino acids. V lost 1 base and J lost 10, with 16 bases in between. Germline V gene sequence: CDR1 LGHDT, CDR2 YNNKEL (reference sequence). DNA for the CDR3: TGTGCCAGCAGCCAAGGCCCGGCTATGAGGGGAGCTTTCTTT. This codes for CASSQGPAMRGAFF.

The chain is built from TRBV30 and TRBJ2-7; 13 positions match TRBD2. CDR3 length: 15 residues. Germline loops: CDR1 GTSNPN, CDR2 SVGIG (reference sequence). J lost 6 bases, V lost 3 bases, and 8 bases had no gene match. Here the CDR3 DNA reads TGTGCCTGGAGCTTGACTAGCGGGGGGCAGATCGAGCAGTACTTC. Translation gives CAWSLTSGGQIEQYF.

The chain employs TRBV28 and TRBJ1-6; tentatively, D is TRBD1 (5 bases). The CDR3 totals 14 residues. Germline loops: CDR1 MDHEN, CDR2 SYDVKM. The V and J ends lost 10 bases and 5 bases respectively, with 15 bases between them. Here the CDR3 DNA reads TGTGCCACGACATCGGGGGGTGATAATTCACCCCTCCACTTT. This codes for CATTSGGDNSPLHF.

The chain combines TRBV7-9 with TRBJ2-7; 10 nucleotides agree with TRBD2. CDR3 length: 14 amino acids. Germline CDR1 and CDR2: SEHNR and FQNEAQ (reference sequence). J gave up 5 bases and V 1 base, and 2 bases lay outside the gene matches. CDR3 sequence (DNA): TGTGCCAGCAGCTTAGATGGGACTAGCGACGAGCAGTACTTC. Its protein product is CASSLDGTSDEQYF.

The J gene is TRBJ1-6, the V gene TRBV27; D perhaps matches TRBD1 (5 bases). There are 13 residues in the CDR3. Germline-derived CDR1 and CDR2 are MNHEY and SMNVEV (reference sequence). Between the trimmed V and J ends, which lost 6 bases and 8 bases, there was a span of 11 bases. In nucleotides, the CDR3 is TGTGCCAGCAGCAGACAGTTTGATTCACCCCTCCACTTT. The encoded protein is CASSRQFDSPLHF.

CDR3 loop: CASGQGRTRELFF. The CDR3 DNA follows: TGTGCCAGCGGACAGGGGAGGACGCGGGAGCTGTTTTTT. The chain recombines TRBV28 with TRBJ2-2, with 9 bases identical to TRBD1. Germline CDR1 MDHEN, CDR2 SYDVKM. With 8 bases clipped from V and 9 bases from J, the junction kept 7 bases outside the gene matches. The CDR3 length is 13 residues.

This chain connects TRBV5-6 to TRBJ2-1, with D possibly TRBD1 on 6 matching bases. Germline CDR1 SGHDT, CDR2 YYEEEE. CDR3 length: 16 residues. The V end lost 4 bases, the J end lost 3 bases, and 17 bases lay between the germline ends. The CDR3 loop is CASSGLMLGGYNEQFF. Here the CDR3 DNA reads TGTGCCAGCAGCGGTCTGATGTTAGGGGGCTACAATGAGCAGTTCTTC.

The V and J genes are TRBV9 and TRBJ2-2; D tentatively reads TRBD1 or TRBD2 (5 bases each). The germline gives CDR1 SGDLS, CDR2 YYNGEE. Deletions cut 7 bases from V and 6 bases from J, with 16 bases between. The CDR3 is 14 residues long. The CDR3, as DNA: TGTGCCAGCGGGAAGGTGGGGGTGCCCGGGGAGCTGTTTTTT. Translating it yields CASGKVGVPGELFF.

The chain is built from TRBV5-1 and TRBJ1-1; D remains ambiguous. The V end lost 0 bases, the J end lost 1 base, and 7 bases lay between the germline ends. The CDR3 extends over 14 amino acids. CDR1 is SGHRS and CDR2 is YFSETQ in the germline V gene. The CDR3 DNA sequence: TGCGCCAGCAGCTTGGTTCCGGAGAACACTGAAGCTTTCTTT. It yields the protein CASSLVPENTEAFF.

The rearrangement links TRBV7-9 to TRBJ2-3; D call uncertain. The CDR3 has 16 residues. The V end was cut by 0 bases, the J end by 0 bases, with 10 bases between. Per germline, CDR1 SEHNR and CDR2 FQNEAQ (reference sequence). The CDR3 DNA reads as TGTGCCAGCAGCTTAGCTTCCGCGGTGAGCACAGATACGCAGTATTTT. It translates to CASSLASAVSTDTQYF.

The V call is TRBV2, the J call TRBJ2-6, with TRBD1 matching over 9 bases. V shed 4 bases and J 2 bases; nucleotides not matched to a gene: 6. Germline loops: CDR1 SNHLY, CDR2 FYNNEI. This CDR3 spans 17 amino acids. The CDR3 region has the DNA TGTGCCAGCAGTGCAACACAGGGGGCGGCTGGGGCCAACGTCCTGACTTTC. Translation gives CASSATQGAAGANVLTF. Complete variable domain (other parts from reference TRBV2 and TRBJ2-6): EPEVTQTPSHQVTQMGQEVILRCVPISNHLYFYWYRQILGQKVEFLVSFYNNEISEKSEIFDDQFSVERPDGSNFTLKIRSTKLEDSAMYFCASSATQGAAGANVLTFGAGSRLTVL.

V usage is TRBV19 and J usage is TRBJ1-2; D is possibly TRBD1 (6 bases). The CDR3 totals 15 residues. V shed 7 bases and J shed 4 bases, with 19 bases lying between them. Germline-derived CDR1 and CDR2 are LNHDA and SQIVND (reference sequence). This chain's CDR3 is CASKDRTGTLYGYTF. For the CDR3, the DNA is TGTGCCAGTAAAGATAGAACCGGGACACTCTATGGCTACACCTTC.

The chain links TRBV5-4 to TRBJ2-4; D unclear. CDR1 SGHNT and CDR2 YYREEE come from the germline V gene (reference sequence). Trimming took 0 bases from V and 0 from J, leaving 4 bases between them. This CDR3 contains 14 residues. In DNA form, the CDR3 reads TGTGCCAGCAGCTTGGGGGTAGCCAAAAACATTCAGTACTTC. It yields the protein CASSLGVAKNIQYF.

As to this clone: Distinct nucleotide sequences in the sample also encode this CDR3. V usage is TRBV15 and J usage is TRBJ2-3, with D possibly matching TRBD2 (5 bases). Trimming removed 4 bases at V and 6 bases at J, with 20 bases between. Per the germline V gene, CDR1 is LNHNV and CDR2 is YYDKDF (reference sequence). There are 16 residues in the CDR3. CDR3: CATSMTRASGVDTQYF. CDR3 in DNA: TGTGCCACCAGCATGACACGGGCCAGCGGTGTGGATACGCAGTATTTT.